The clone carrying this T cell receptor (beta chain) has just a few counts. What it binds is unknown. Looked up from germline, CDR1 is MNHNS and CDR2 is SASEGT. The V end was cut by 7 bases, the J end by 4 bases, with 11 bases between. The CDR3 extends over 13 amino acids. This specimen comes from a study of Graves' ophthalmopathy and Graves' hyperthyroidism. Findings of the study overall: Most clonotypes expanded in thyroid above 0.001 frequency were present in blood too. The 13-signature model separated ophthalmopathy from stable hyperthyroidism at almost 90% sensitivity and approximately 81% specificity.

RNA transcripts yielded amplified TCR beta CDR3 regions. HTBI primers served in a first-round RT-PCR, which a second-round multiplex PCR followed. TCRdb re-called the multiplex PCR reads with MiXCR, one entry per CDR3 protein. The sample lists about 380,000 distinct CDR3 sequences; approximately 15% were seen once. The chain uses TRBV6-1 and TRBJ2-4; D not resolved. Sequenced material: peripheral blood. This clonotype was obtained from a woman under 30 with stable Graves' hyperthyroidism. CDR3 region: CASTKKEKNIQYF. Here the CDR3 DNA reads TGTGCCAGCACCAAAAAGGAGAAAAACATTCAGTACTTC.